These 11 T cell receptor beta chains share one sample of origin, sequenced in a study of blood T cells in healthy people across ages. The use of a sample-barcoded 5' primer and a J-beta primer mix characterized a second PCR of roughly 7 to 11 cycles. Via MiXCR, TCRdb re-called the 5' RACE reads, giving one row per CDR3 protein. In the table there are approximately 600,000 distinct CDR3 sequences, 58% of which are singletons. Sample: blood. The receptors come from a man aged 60-69 years in good health.

The chain combines TRBV5-1 with TRBJ2-5, with TRBD2 matching 9 bases. Per germline, CDR1 SGHRS and CDR2 YFSETQ. The CDR3 covers 15 residues. Germline trimming cut 0 bases from V and 1 base from J; bases unmatched to any gene: 1. The CDR3 DNA follows: TGCGCCAGCAGCTTGGAACTAGCGGGCCAAGAGACCCAGTACTTC. This codes for CASSLELAGQETQYF.

This clonotype has a handful of counts. The chain carries TRBV25-1 and TRBJ2-1; 7 nucleotides line up with TRBD1. Germline V gives CDR1 MGHDK, CDR2 SYGVNS. The CDR3 is made up of 13 amino acids. The V segment lost 4 bases and the J segment 4 bases; nucleotides outside the gene matches: 1. DNA of the CDR3: TGTGCCAGCAGTGGGACAGGTTACAATGAGCAGTTCTTC. The encoded protein is CASSGTGYNEQFF.

Only one count was recorded for this clonotype. CDR3 sequence: CASGAGRGRNTEAFF. DNA of the CDR3: TGTGCCAGCGGGGCAGGCAGGGGGCGAAACACTGAAGCTTTCTTT. The gene calls are TRBV7-9 and TRBJ1-1; 8 bases map to TRBD1. This CDR3 comprises 15 residues. The ends lost 8 bases at V and 2 bases at J; junction bases unmatched: 10. Germline lookup yields CDR1 SEHNR and CDR2 FQNEAQ (reference sequence).

Details on this clonotype: Since a much larger clone is just one base distant, this may be a read error. The conserved final phenylalanine or tryptophan is absent from the CDR3, which likely points to a read error. This rearrangement joins TRBV29-1 to TRBJ2-1; 10 bases agree with TRBD2. The germline CDR1 and CDR2 sequences are SQVTM and ANQGSEA. CDR3 length equals 14 residues. Germline trimming cut 4 bases from V and 6 bases from J; bases unmatched to any gene: 6. CDR3 region: CSVAWVAGGNEQFS. The CDR3, as DNA: TGCAGCGTTGCGTGGGTAGCGGGGGGCAATGAGCAGTTCTCC.

The chain uses TRBV3-1 and TRBJ1-2, with D perhaps TRBD1 (5 bases). Trimming removed 4 bases from V and 6 bases from J, with 15 bases in between. Germline V gives CDR1 LGHDT, CDR2 YNNKEL (reference sequence). The CDR3 contains 14 residues. Written as DNA, the CDR3 is TGTGCCAGCAGCCCTTGGGGGGAGGAGGATGGCTACACCTTC. Protein product: CASSPWGEEDGYTF.

This clonotype has only a few counts. The rearrangement joins TRBV6-5 to TRBJ2-5; 10 nucleotides match TRBD2. The CDR3 contains 17 residues. J gave up 2 bases and V 2 bases, and 8 bases lay outside the gene matches. CDR1 and CDR2 from the germline V gene are MNHEY and SVGAGI. CDR3 in amino acids: CASSYQGPSGGQETQYF. CDR3 DNA sequence: TGTGCCAGCAGTTACCAAGGCCCTAGCGGGGGACAAGAGACCCAGTACTTC.

The V gene is TRBV9, the J gene TRBJ2-5, with TRBD2 identical over 8 bases. Germline values: CDR1 SGDLS, CDR2 YYNGEE. Trimming cost V 0 bases and J 2 bases; bases outside gene matches: 6. This CDR3 contains 16 residues. The CDR3 DNA is TGTGCCAGCAGCGTAGCCTTGGGACTAGGGCAAGAGACCCAGTACTTC. It is translated as CASSVALGLGQETQYF.

This clonotype was recorded once. The genes are TRBV24-1 and TRBJ2-3; D is uncertain. V was trimmed by 9 bases and J by 0 bases, leaving 9 bases between them. The CDR3 has 13 amino acids. Germline loops: CDR1 KGHDR, CDR2 SFDVKD. The CDR3 region is CATATTSTDTQYF. The CDR3 bases are TGTGCCACCGCCACAACCAGCACAGATACGCAGTATTTT.

V usage is TRBV7-2 and J usage is TRBJ1-1; maybe TRBD1 (6 bases). The germline V and J ends were trimmed by 1 base and 4 bases, with 10 bases remaining between them. Germline CDR1 and CDR2: SGHTA and FQGNSA. The CDR3 runs 14 residues. CDR3 residues: CASSLGSGATEAFF. Here the CDR3 DNA reads TGTGCCAGCAGCTTAGGTTCAGGGGCCACTGAAGCTTTCTTT.

This clonotype has only a few counts. The J gene is TRBJ2-4, the V gene TRBV29-1; maybe TRBD1 (5 bases). The J call may be wrong; the DNA end is better matched by TRBJ2-7. The V gene's germline CDR1 is SQVTM and CDR2 ANQGSEA. This CDR3 spans 12 amino acids. DNA of the CDR3: TGCAGCGTGGTCAGGGATTTCCACGAGCAGTACTTC. Its translation is CSVVRDFHEQYF.

V is TRBV6-1 and J is TRBJ1-2, with D unclear. Trimming pared 3 bases from V and 4 bases from J, leaving 18 bases between. CDR1 MNHNS and CDR2 SASEGT come from the germline V gene. This CDR3 contains 16 residues. CDR3 bases: TGTGCCAGCAGTGATCGACCCGGGTTACTGAGCTATGGCTACACCTTC. Translation gives CASSDRPGLLSYGYTF.